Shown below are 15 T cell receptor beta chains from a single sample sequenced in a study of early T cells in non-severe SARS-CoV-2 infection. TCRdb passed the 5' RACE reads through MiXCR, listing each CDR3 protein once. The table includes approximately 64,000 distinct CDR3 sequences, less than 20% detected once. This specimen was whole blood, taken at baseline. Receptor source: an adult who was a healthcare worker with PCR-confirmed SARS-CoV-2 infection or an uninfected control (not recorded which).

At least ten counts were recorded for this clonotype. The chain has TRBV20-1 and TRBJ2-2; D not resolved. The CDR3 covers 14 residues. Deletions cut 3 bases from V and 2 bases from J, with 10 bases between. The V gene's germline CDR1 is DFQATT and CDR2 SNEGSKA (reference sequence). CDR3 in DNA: TGCAGTGCTAGCCAGGACCAAAACACCGGGGAGCTGTTTTTT. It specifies CSASQDQNTGELFF.

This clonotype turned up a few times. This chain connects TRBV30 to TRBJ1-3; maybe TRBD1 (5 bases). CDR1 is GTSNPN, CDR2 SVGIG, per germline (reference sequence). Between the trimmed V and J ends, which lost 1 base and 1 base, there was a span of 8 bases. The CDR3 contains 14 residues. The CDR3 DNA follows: TGTGCCTGGAGTGGGGACGGATCTGGAAACACCATATATTTT. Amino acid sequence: CAWSGDGSGNTIYF.

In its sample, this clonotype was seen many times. CDR3 coding DNA: TGTGCCAGCAAACCCCGGGGAGCTAACTATGGCTACACCTTC. The encoded protein is CASKPRGANYGYTF. The chain employs TRBV19 and TRBJ1-2, with no clear D. The CDR3 sequence is 14 residues long. With 9 bases removed from V and 0 bases from J, the gap between germline ends came to 14 bases. Per germline, CDR1 LNHDA and CDR2 SQIVND (reference sequence).

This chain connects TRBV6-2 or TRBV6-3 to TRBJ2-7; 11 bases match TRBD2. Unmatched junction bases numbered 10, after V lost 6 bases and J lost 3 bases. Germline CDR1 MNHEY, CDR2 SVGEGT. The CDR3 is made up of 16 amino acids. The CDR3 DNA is TGTGCCAGCAGCCCCCTGACTAGCGGGAAGATCTACGAGCAGTACTTC. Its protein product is CASSPLTSGKIYEQYF.

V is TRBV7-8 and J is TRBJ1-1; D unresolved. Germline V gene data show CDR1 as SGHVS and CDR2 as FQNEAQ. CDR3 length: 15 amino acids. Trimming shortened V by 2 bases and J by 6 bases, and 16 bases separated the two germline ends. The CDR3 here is CASSLKPYGVAEAFF. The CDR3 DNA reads TGTGCCAGCAGCTTAAAGCCATACGGAGTGGCTGAAGCTTTCTTT. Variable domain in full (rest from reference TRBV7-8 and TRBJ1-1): GAGVSQSPRYKVAKRGQDVALRCDPISGHVSLFWYQQALGQGPEFLTYFQNEAQLDKSGLPSDRFFAERPEGSVSTLKIQRTQQEDSAVYLCASSLKPYGVAEAFFGQGTRLTVV.

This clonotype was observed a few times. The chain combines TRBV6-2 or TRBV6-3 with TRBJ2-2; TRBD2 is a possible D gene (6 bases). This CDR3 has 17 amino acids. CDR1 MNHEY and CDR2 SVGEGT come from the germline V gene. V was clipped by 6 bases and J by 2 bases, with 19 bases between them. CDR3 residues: CASSYVYGTANTGELFF. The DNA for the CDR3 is TGTGCCAGCAGCTACGTGTATGGGACTGCCAACACCGGGGAGCTGTTTTTT.

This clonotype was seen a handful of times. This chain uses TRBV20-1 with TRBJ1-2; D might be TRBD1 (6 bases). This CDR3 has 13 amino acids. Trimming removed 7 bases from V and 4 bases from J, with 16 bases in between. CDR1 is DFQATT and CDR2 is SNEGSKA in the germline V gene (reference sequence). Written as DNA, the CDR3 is TGCAGTGGCAGTCGAGGGGGGATCTATGGCTACACCTTC. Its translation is CSGSRGGIYGYTF.

CDR3: CASSGRATGTTSTTDTQYF. The CDR3 bases are TGTGCCAGCAGTGGGAGGGCGACAGGTACAACCTCTACCACAGATACGCAGTATTTT. The rearrangement uses TRBV2 and TRBJ2-3, with D perhaps assigned TRBD1 or TRBD2 (6 bases each). The V end was cut by 4 bases, the J end by 2 bases, with 25 bases between. CDR3 size: 19 residues. Germline-derived CDR1 and CDR2 are SNHLY and FYNNEI.

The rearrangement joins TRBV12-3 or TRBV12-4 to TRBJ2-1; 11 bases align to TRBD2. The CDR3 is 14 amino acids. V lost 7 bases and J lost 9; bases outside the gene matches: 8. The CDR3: CASTLGLAGGEQFF. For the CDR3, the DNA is TGTGCCAGCACCCTCGGCCTAGCGGGAGGTGAGCAGTTCTTC.

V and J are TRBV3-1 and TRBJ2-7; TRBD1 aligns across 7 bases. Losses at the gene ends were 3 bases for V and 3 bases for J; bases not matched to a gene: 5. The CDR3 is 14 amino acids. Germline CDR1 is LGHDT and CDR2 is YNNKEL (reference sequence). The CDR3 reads CASSHRTGLYEQYF. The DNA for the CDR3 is TGTGCCAGCAGCCATAGGACAGGCCTCTACGAGCAGTACTTC.

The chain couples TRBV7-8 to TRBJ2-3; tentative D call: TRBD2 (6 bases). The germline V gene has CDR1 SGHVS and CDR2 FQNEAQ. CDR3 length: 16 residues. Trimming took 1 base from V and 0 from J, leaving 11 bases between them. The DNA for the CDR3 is TGTGCCAGCAGCTTAGATGCGGGGATGAGCACAGATACGCAGTATTTT. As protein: CASSLDAGMSTDTQYF.

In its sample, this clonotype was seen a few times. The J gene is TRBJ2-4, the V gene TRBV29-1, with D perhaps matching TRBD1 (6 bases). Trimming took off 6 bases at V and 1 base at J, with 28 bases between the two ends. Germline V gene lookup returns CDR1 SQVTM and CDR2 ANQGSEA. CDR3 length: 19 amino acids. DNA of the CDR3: TGCAGCGTCCTTCAAAGGGGGACAAAAAGCGATAACGCCAAAAACATTCAGTACTTC. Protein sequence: CSVLQRGTKSDNAKNIQYF.

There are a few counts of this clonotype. The CDR3: CASSYVTGGAHNEQFF. The CDR3 DNA follows: TGTGCCAGCAGTTATGTTACAGGGGGGGCCCACAATGAGCAGTTCTTC. J is TRBJ2-1 and V is TRBV6-2 or TRBV6-3; weak D call: TRBD1 (8 bases). This CDR3 has 16 amino acids. Per germline, CDR1 MNHEY and CDR2 SVGEGT. Trimming pared 3 bases from V and 5 bases from J, leaving 17 bases between.

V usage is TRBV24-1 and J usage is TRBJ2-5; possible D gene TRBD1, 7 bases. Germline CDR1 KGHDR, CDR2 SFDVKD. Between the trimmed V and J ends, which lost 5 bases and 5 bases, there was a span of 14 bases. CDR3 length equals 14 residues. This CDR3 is CATSAGRGGETQYF. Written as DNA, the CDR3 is TGTGCCACCAGTGCCGGGAGAGGGGGCGAGACCCAGTACTTC.

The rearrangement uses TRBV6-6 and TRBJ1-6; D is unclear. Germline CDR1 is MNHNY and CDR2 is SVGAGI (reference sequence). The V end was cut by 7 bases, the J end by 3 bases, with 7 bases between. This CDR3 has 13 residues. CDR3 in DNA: TGTGCCAGCATAGCGGACTATAATTCACCCCTCCACTTT. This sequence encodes CASIADYNSPLHF.